Given below is one T cell receptor beta chain in context. What it binds is unknown. These data belong to a study of cytomegalovirus exposure and HLA in healthy donors. CDR3 size: 15 residues. The ends lost 2 bases at V and 4 bases at J; junction bases unmatched: 1. The V gene's germline CDR1 is MNHEY and CDR2 SMNVEV (reference sequence). PCR primers comprised 60 Vbeta and 13 Jbeta primers. Assay: immunoSEQ multiplex PCR; the TCRdb copy retains only in-frame clones and omits some. The sample contains 250,000 to 350,000 clones, 86% of which appear only once. Study results and limitations: The Asian-associated ancestry cluster reportedly had fewer N-insertions than the approximately 630-donor mean in a later analysis. Indistinguishability led to the exclusion of some V segments, TRBV6-2 and TRBV6-3 included.

This receptor was taken from a middle-aged man in good health and CMV-seropositive. Sequenced input: PBMCs. The V gene is TRBV27, the J gene TRBJ2-3, with 12 bases fitting TRBD2. The CDR3 is CASSLLAGGADTQYF. The DNA for the CDR3 is TGTGCCAGCAGTTTACTAGCGGGAGGGGCAGATACGCAGTATTTT.